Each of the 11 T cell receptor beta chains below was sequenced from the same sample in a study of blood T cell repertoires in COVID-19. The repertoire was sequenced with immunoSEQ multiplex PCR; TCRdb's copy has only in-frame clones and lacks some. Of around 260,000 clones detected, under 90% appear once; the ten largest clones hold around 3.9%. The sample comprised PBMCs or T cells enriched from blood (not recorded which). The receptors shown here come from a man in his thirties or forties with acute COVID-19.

The CDR3: CASSPSPSRLPDTQYF. CDR3 nucleotides: TGTGCCAGCAGCCCCTCTCCGAGCAGGTTGCCAGATACGCAGTATTTT. This chain joins TRBV7-3 and TRBJ2-3; D gene unclear. This CDR3 has 16 amino acids. Germline CDR1 is SGHTA and CDR2 is FQGTGA. Trimming removed 5 bases from V and 4 bases from J, with 19 bases in between.

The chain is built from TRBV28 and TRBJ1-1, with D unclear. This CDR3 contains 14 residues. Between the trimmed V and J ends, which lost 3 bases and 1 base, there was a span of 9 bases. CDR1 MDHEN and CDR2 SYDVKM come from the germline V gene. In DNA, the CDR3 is TGTGCCAGCAGTTTTCTGGAGAGGAACACTGAAGCTTTCTTT. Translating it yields CASSFLERNTEAFF. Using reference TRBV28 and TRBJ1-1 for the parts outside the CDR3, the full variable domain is DVKVTQSSRYLVKRTGEKVFLECVQDMDHENMFWYRQDPGLGLRLIYFSYDVKMKEKGDIPEGYSVSREKKERFSLILESASTNQTSMYLCASSFLERNTEAFFGQGTRLTVV.

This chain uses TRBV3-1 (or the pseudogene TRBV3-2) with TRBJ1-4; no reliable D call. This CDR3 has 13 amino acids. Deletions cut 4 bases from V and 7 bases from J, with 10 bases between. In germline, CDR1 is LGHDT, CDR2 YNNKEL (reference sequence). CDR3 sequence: CASSPVVSEKLFF. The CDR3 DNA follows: TGTGCCAGCAGCCCCGTAGTGTCTGAAAAACTGTTTTTT.

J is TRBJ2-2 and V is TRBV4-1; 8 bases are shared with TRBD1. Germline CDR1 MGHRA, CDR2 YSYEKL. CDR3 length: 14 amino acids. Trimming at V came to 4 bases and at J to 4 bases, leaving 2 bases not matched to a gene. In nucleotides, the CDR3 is TGCGCCAGCAGCCGCGGACAGGGCACCGGGGAGCTGTTTTTT. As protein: CASSRGQGTGELFF.

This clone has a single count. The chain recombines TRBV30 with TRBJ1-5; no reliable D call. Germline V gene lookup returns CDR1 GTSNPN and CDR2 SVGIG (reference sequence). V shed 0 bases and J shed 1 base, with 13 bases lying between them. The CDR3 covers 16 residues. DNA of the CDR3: TGTGCCTGGAGTGTACTTGGACTACTGAGCAATCAGCCCCAGCATTTT. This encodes CAWSVLGLLSNQPQHF. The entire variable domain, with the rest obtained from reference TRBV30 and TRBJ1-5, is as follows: SQTIHQWPATLVQPVGSPLSLECTVEGTSNPNLYWYRQAAGRGLQLLFYSVGIGQISSEVPQNLSASRPQDRQFILSSKKLLLSDSGFYLCAWSVLGLLSNQPQHFGDGTRLSIL.

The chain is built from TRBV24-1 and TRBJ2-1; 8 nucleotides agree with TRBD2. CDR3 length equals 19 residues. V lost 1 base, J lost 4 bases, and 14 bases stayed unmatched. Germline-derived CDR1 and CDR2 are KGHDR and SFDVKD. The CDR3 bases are TGTGCCACCAGTGATTTTGGCGGTGGTGTGGGCGGGGGGTACAATGAGCAGTTCTTC. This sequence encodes CATSDFGGGVGGGYNEQFF.

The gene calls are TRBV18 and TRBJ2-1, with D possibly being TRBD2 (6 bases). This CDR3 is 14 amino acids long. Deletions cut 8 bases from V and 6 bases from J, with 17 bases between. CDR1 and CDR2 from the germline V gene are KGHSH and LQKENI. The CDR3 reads CASAGTGNSNEQFF. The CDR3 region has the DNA TGTGCCAGCGCCGGGACTGGAAATTCCAATGAGCAGTTCTTC.

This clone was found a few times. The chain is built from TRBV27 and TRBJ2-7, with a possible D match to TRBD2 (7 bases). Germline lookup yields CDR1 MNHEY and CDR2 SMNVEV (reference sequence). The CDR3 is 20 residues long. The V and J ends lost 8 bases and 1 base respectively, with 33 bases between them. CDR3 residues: CASSSQRDRVRQVMSYEQYV. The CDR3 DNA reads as TGTGCCAGCTCCTCTCAGCGGGATAGGGTTCGACAGGTTATGTCCTACGAGCAGTACGTC.

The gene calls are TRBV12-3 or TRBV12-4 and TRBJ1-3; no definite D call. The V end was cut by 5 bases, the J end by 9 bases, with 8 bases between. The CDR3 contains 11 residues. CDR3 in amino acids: CASSIPGTIYF. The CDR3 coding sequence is TGTGCCAGCAGTATCCCGGGCACCATATATTTT.

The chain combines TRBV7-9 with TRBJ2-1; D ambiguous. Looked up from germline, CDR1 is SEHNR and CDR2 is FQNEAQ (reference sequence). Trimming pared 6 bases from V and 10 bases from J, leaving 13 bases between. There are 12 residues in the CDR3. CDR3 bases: TGTGCCAGCAGTTCAACGCGATTAGAGCAGTTCTTC. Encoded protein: CASSSTRLEQFF. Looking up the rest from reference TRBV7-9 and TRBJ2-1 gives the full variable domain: DTGVSQNPRHKITKRGQNVTFRCDPISEHNRLYWYRQTLGQGPEFLTYFQNEAQLEKSRLLSDRFSAERPKGSFSTLEIQRTEQGDSAMYLCASSSTRLEQFFGPGTRLTVL.

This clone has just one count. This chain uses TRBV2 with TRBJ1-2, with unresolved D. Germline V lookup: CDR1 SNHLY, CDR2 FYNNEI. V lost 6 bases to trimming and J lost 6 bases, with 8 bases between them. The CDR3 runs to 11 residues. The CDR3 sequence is CASRRRDGYTF. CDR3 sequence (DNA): TGTGCCAGCAGACGGCGGGATGGCTACACCTTC.